Below, 2 T cell receptor beta chains from the same sample are listed, as sequenced in a study of tumor-infiltrating lymphocytes in primary liver carcinoma. Starting material for RNA and DNA co-extraction consisted of roughly 19-31 mg of unsorted bulk tissue. The authors made TCR beta cDNA from approximately 500 ng total RNA with a constant-region primer. Sequencing libraries for TCR beta derived from three nested multiplex PCR rounds that used slightly modified ARM-PCR. Forward primers for TRBV1-TRBV30 and a C-beta reverse primer served the first two PCR rounds, at roughly 10 cycles each. Each CDR3 protein is one row after TCRdb ran MiXCR on the multiplex PCR reads. This repertoire shows about 78,000 distinct CDR3 sequences, approximately 74% found once; its top ten account for about a quarter. Sequencing was done on a sample of liver tumor tissue from sampling region 4. Subset defined: tumor region T4, right-lateral pole. All receptors come from a man aged 35 to 55 with primary liver carcinoma and hepatitis B virus infection.

For this clonotype: This could be a read error, since a much larger clone is one nucleotide away. The chain is built from TRBV6-2 or TRBV6-3 and TRBJ2-7, with D possibly being TRBD1 (6 bases). Per germline, CDR1 MNHEY and CDR2 SVGEGT. This CDR3 region has 14 residues. CDR3 DNA sequence: TGTGCCGGCAGCGCACGGGACACAACCTACGAGCAGTACTTC. It is translated as CAGSARDTTYEQYF.

The table lists this clonotype with many counts. V and J are TRBV4-1 and TRBJ2-4; D is uncertain. This CDR3 spans 18 amino acids. CDR1 is MGHRA and CDR2 is YSYEKL in the germline V gene. Trimming took off 0 bases at V and 1 base at J, with 16 bases between the two ends. CDR3 amino acids: CASSQDPPGLYAKNIQYF. For the CDR3, the DNA is TGCGCCAGCAGCCAAGATCCCCCAGGCCTCTACGCCAAAAACATTCAGTACTTC.